A single T cell receptor (beta chain) is shown here with its context. These data are taken from a study of chemoradiotherapy in HPV16-positive cancers. Generated by immunoSEQ multiplex PCR, the TCRdb table keeps only in-frame clones and is missing some. The profile covers more than 850 clones, with about four fifths appearing a single time and around 4% taken by the ten largest. V was clipped by 0 bases and J by 1 base, with 9 bases between them. The CDR3 sequence is 15 residues long. From germline, CDR1 is MNHEY and CDR2 SVGAGI. The J gene is TRBJ1-1, the V gene TRBV6-5, with D hard to call. This clonotype was obtained from a human donor with HPV-associated anogenital cancer. Sequences were derived from tumor tissue, sampled from a patient who underwent chemoradiotherapy. CDR3 amino acids: CASSYSRGGNTEAFF. Here the CDR3 DNA reads TGTGCCAGCAGTTACTCGCGGGGTGGGAACACTGAAGCTTTCTTT.